These 14 T cell receptor beta chains originate from one sample sequenced in a study of beta chain features in type 1 diabetes. Overall study results and limits: Type 1 diabetes patients had TCRB CDR3s that were shorter (moderately but significantly so) in all four CD4+ subsets.

Their antigens remain unidentified. As every portion of the isolated RNA was reverse transcribed, the sequencing read expressed TCRB transcripts. TCRdb's table, derived via immunoSEQ multiplex PCR, lists solely in-frame clones and lacks some. The sample consists of about 650,000 clones, roughly 12% of them appearing once. The sample comprised naive CD4+ T cells from blood. The source of these receptors is a man aged 25 to 45 with type 1 diabetes.

The CDR3 bases are TGTGCCAGCAGCCAAGTTGGTAGCTACACCTTC. Translated, it gives CASSQVGSYTF. The chain uses TRBV14 and TRBJ1-2; D is ambiguous. Trimming shortened V by 1 base and J by 9 bases, and 6 bases separated the two germline ends. In germline, CDR1 is SGHDN, CDR2 FVKESK. The CDR3 has 11 residues.

This rearrangement joins TRBV19 to TRBJ1-6; the match to TRBD1 covers 7 bases. The V segment lost 6 bases and the J segment 10 bases; nucleotides outside the gene matches: 18. Per germline, CDR1 LNHDA and CDR2 SQIVND (reference sequence). The CDR3 has 17 amino acids. In DNA, the CDR3 is TGTGCCAGTAGAAGCCTCCTCCGGGAACAGGGGAGCTCACCCCTCCACTTT. It encodes CASRSLLREQGSSPLHF.

This chain joins TRBV7-3 and TRBJ2-1, with D perhaps TRBD2 (6 bases). The CDR3 has 14 residues. CDR1 SGHTA and CDR2 FQGTGA come from the germline V gene. V lost 1 base to trimming and J lost 6 bases, with 10 bases between them. The CDR3 sequence: CASSLKGLSNEQFF. The CDR3, as DNA: TGTGCCAGCAGCTTAAAGGGACTCTCCAATGAGCAGTTCTTC.

The rearrangement joins TRBV9 to TRBJ1-3; no reliable D call. Germline V lookup: CDR1 SGDLS, CDR2 YYNGEE. The CDR3 has 16 residues. Trimming took 0 bases from V and 4 from J, leaving 14 bases between them. The CDR3 nucleotides read TGTGCCAGCAGCGTAGTCCCCGAAGGGCCGGGAAACACCATATATTTT. It specifies CASSVVPEGPGNTIYF.

V is TRBV7-6 and J is TRBJ2-5, with 7 bases matching TRBD2. CDR1 and CDR2 (germline): SGHVS, FNYEAQ. V trimming: 9 bases; J trimming: 2 bases; junction bases outside the gene matches: 6. The CDR3 runs to 13 residues. The DNA for the CDR3 is TGTGCCAGTGGCCTAGCGGCACAAGAGACCCAGTACTTC. Its protein product is CASGLAAQETQYF.

Comments on this clone: Distinct nucleotide sequences in the sample also encode this CDR3. The rearrangement links TRBV18 to TRBJ1-5; D unresolved. The CDR3 has 13 residues. Germline values: CDR1 KGHSH, CDR2 LQKENI. V was shortened by 2 bases and J by 7 bases, with 9 bases between the two germline ends. CDR3 in DNA: TGTGCCAGCTCACCAGGGAGAGACCAGCCCCAGCATTTT. It encodes CASSPGRDQPQHF.

This clone was found a few times. The CDR3 region is CASSRGGETQYF. The CDR3 DNA sequence: TGTGCCAGCAGCAGGGGAGGGGAGACCCAGTACTTC. This sequence joins TRBV9 and TRBJ2-5; 7 nucleotides line up with TRBD2. V was pared by 4 bases and J by 5 bases, with 2 bases of the junction left unmatched. CDR1 SGDLS and CDR2 YYNGEE come from the germline V gene. This CDR3 has 12 amino acids.

This clone was detected a few times. V usage is TRBV13 and J usage is TRBJ2-7; 7 bases are shared with TRBD2. From germline, CDR1 is PRHDT and CDR2 FYEKMQ (reference sequence). The ends lost 5 bases at V and 4 bases at J; junction bases unmatched: 8. The CDR3 totals 14 residues. CDR3 protein: CASSRAGLSYEQYF. The CDR3 coding sequence is TGTGCCAGCAGCCGAGCGGGGTTGTCGTACGAGCAGTACTTC.

The chain combines TRBV9 with TRBJ2-5, with TRBD2 identical over 8 bases. Germline V gives CDR1 SGDLS, CDR2 YYNGEE. There are 16 residues in the CDR3. Germline trimming cut 0 bases from V and 4 bases from J; bases unmatched to any gene: 8. As DNA, the CDR3 is TGTGCCAGCAGCGTAGCGGGAACAGCGGGGGCAGAGACCCAGTACTTC. Amino acid sequence: CASSVAGTAGAETQYF.

The table lists this clone with a few counts. The V gene is TRBV7-8, the J gene TRBJ1-1; tentative D call: TRBD1 (5 bases). Germline V CDR1 and CDR2: SGHVS, FQNEAQ. Between the trimmed V and J ends, which lost 5 bases and 0 bases, there was a span of 22 bases. This CDR3 is 18 amino acids long. CDR3 in amino acids: CASSVYGGVGTVNTEAFF. The CDR3 DNA reads TGTGCCAGCAGCGTCTACGGAGGAGTAGGGACCGTGAACACTGAAGCTTTCTTT.

J is TRBJ1-2 and V is TRBV9, with 8 bases lining up with TRBD1. The trim removed 4 bases at V and 5 bases at J, leaving 7 bases unmatched. The CDR3 consists of 14 residues. The V gene's germline CDR1 is SGDLS and CDR2 YYNGEE. The CDR3 nucleotides are TGTGCCAGCAGCCCAGGGACAGGTGATTATGGCTACACCTTC. It codes for CASSPGTGDYGYTF.

The chain uses TRBV18 and TRBJ1-4; perhaps TRBD1 as D (6 bases). Germline CDR1 and CDR2: KGHSH and LQKENI. V dropped 4 bases and J dropped 2 bases, with 11 bases sitting between them. This CDR3 contains 15 residues. This chain's CDR3 is CASSLQGSTNEKLFF. The CDR3 DNA is TGTGCCAGCTCACTACAGGGAAGCACTAATGAAAAACTGTTTTTT.

The chain combines TRBV7-8 with TRBJ2-7; 8 nucleotides line up with TRBD1. V trimming: 4 bases; J trimming: 7 bases; junction bases outside the gene matches: 15. This CDR3 comprises 16 residues. Germline V gene sequence: CDR1 SGHVS, CDR2 FQNEAQ. The CDR3 reads CASSSNLQDRAREQYF. CDR3 DNA: TGTGCCAGCAGCTCCAACTTACAGGACAGGGCACGGGAGCAGTACTTC.

This chain links TRBV6-5 with TRBJ2-1; D may be TRBD1 (6 bases). This CDR3 comprises 14 residues. V lost 10 bases and J 7 bases, leaving 20 bases between the germline ends. Germline CDR1 is MNHEY and CDR2 is SVGAGI. The CDR3 reads CATRLRGGVNEQFF. Written as DNA, the CDR3 is TGTGCCACGAGATTGAGAGGGGGTGTGAATGAGCAGTTCTTC.